This TCR beta chain was captured in a study of cytomegalovirus exposure and HLA in healthy donors. Study-wide findings and caveats: A later analysis showed that HLA-associated TCR beta chains had undergone more clonal expansion than equally common others. Most observed TCR sequences were rare, whereas some public TCRs were detected in many donors.

V gave up 0 bases and J gave up 2 bases; unmatched junction bases: 8. There are 17 residues in the CDR3. Germline CDR1 is LGHNA and CDR2 is YNFKEQ. PCR used 60 Vbeta primers and 13 Jbeta primers. The data were produced by immunoSEQ multiplex PCR, yet TCRdb's version contains in-frame clones alone and is incomplete. Of more than 150,000 clones listed, over 60% were seen once; the top ten hold 1.5% to 2%. This clone was seen more than once but under ten times. Its specificity is not known. The specimen sequenced was PBMCs. The J gene is TRBJ2-5, the V gene TRBV4-2, with 8 bases matching TRBD2. The origin of this receptor is a man aged 18-30 years in good health and CMV-seronegative. This CDR3 is CASSQDLRGGPQETQYF. Here the CDR3 DNA reads TGTGCCAGCAGCCAAGATCTTCGGGGGGGCCCTCAAGAGACCCAGTACTTC.